The clone carrying this T cell receptor beta chain was picked up a small number of times. The record originates from a study of T cell repertoires in cytomegalovirus infection. Each CDR3 protein is one row after TCRdb ran MiXCR on the reads. The sample has hundreds of thousands of distinct CDR3 sequences; more than 20% are singletons. The CDR3 totals 15 residues. Germline V gene data show CDR1 as SGHVS and CDR2 as FNYEAQ. Trimming at V came to 6 bases and at J to 2 bases, leaving 5 bases not matched to a gene. The receptor comes from a human donor in good health (CMV status not recorded). Some clones in this sample may be carry-over from other donors' samples. This rearrangement joins TRBV7-6 to TRBJ2-1; 9 nucleotides align to TRBD1. Material for sequencing was CD8+ T cells from PBMCs. CDR3 sequence (DNA): TGTGCCAGCAGGCCCGGGACAGGGACCTACAATGAGCAGTTCTTC. This sequence encodes CASRPGTGTYNEQFF.